This T cell receptor (beta chain) is from a study of blood T cell repertoires in COVID-19 (dated by TCRdb to 2020 to 2022). Study-level background: Collaborator samples came from the United States, Italy and Spain and covered acute and convalescent phases of COVID-19. The prospective study material was composed of cDNA or gDNA derived from T cells, B-cell-depleted T cells, or PBMCs. Subjects who had been exposed to COVID-19, were actively infected with it, or had recovered from it provided the deeply sampled blood TCRbeta repertoires that made up the dataset. The repertoires were released in a freely available public database intended as a resource for research on the immune response to SARS-CoV-2. Samples were obtained from the ongoing ImmuneRACE study (first 160 participants) and from about 1,300 subjects provided by 6 global collaborators. The sample metadata nearly always contained a de-identified subject ID, COVID-19 status, age in years and sex. Where available, HLA class I and class II types were taken from metadata supplied by the sample provider and were not determined by assay-based typing. The research as a whole found: Clinical and demographic metadata were provided uncurated, with the amount varying by source and participant.

The germline V gene provides CDR1 MGHRA and CDR2 YSYEKL. The CDR3 numbers 14 residues from cysteine through phenylalanine. Just CDR3 DNA is preserved here, 42 bases in frame from base 1. TCRbeta CDR3 regions were amplified from genomic DNA using the immunoSEQ Assay, a bias-controlled multiplex PCR. The authors' analysis ran thus. The number of nucleated cells in each sample was estimated from the amplification of reference gene primers within the assay. To quantify the absolute abundance of each unique TCRbeta CDR3 rearrangement, sequence reads were collapsed and filtered. For each sample, productive Simpson clonality was calculated as the square root of Simpson's diversity index across productive rearrangements. TCRdb took over this immuneACCESS table, retaining in-frame rearrangements with V and J assigned. Such tables are incomplete; in checked studies, under half of the missing clones stem from an unresolved V gene, and the remainder is unexplained. Clone size and the V and J calls come from that table; the DNA yielded D and trimming. The sample table holds around 290,000 clones, of which approximately 86% were seen once. About 12% of the sample is in the top ten clones.

One collaborating source in Seattle enrolled patients during active infection and followed them longitudinally through the course of disease. The collaborating institutions used their own protocols to collect whole blood in K2EDTA tubes. For TCRbeta analysis, collaborators shipped samples as frozen whole blood, isolated PBMCs, or DNA extracted from either of those sample types. A note on this clone: Its binding antigen is unknown. Per-base quality was not reported, and no clone a single base away is much larger than it.

The receptor's source is a woman aged 70-85 years with COVID-19, enrolled during active disease. Material: peripheral blood. Here the chain combines TRBV4-1 and TRBJ1-2, with 11 bases in between that match TRBD1. The DNA reads TGCGCTACCCGTAGGACAGGGGGCGCAGGAGGCTACACCTTC. Its translation reads: CATRRTGGAGGYTF.